This T cell receptor beta chain is from a study of OX40 agonist ivuxolimab in advanced cancers. As for the study more broadly: The costimulatory receptor OX40 (CD134) was targeted by ivuxolimab, a fully human IgG2 agonistic monoclonal antibody. Partial responses occurred in three dose-escalation patients, of whom one had hepatocellular carcinoma and two had cutaneous melanoma. In the dose-escalation cohort, around four fifths of patients were male, and the mean age was approximately 60 years, with a range of 23 to 79. Intravenous ivuxolimab was administered to patients every 2 weeks at six dose levels: 0.01, 0.1, 0.3, 1.5, 3 and 10 mg/kg. Peripheral TCRbeta sequencing was intended to test whether TCR sequence diversity was altered and clonal T-cell expansion was caused by ivuxolimab. Of the 50 or so patients in dose escalation, around 20 had hepatocellular carcinoma, about 15 had melanoma, 9 had renal cell carcinoma and 9 had head and neck cancer. Prior anti-PD-1, anti-PD-L1 or anti-CTLA-4 therapy was permitted, and checkpoint inhibitors had been received by about 37% of dose-escalation patients. The paper reports the monotherapy dose-escalation portion (N of about 56 patients) of the phase I ivuxolimab trial.

This clone has a single count. No cognate antigen has been identified for it. Base qualities were left out, and no much larger clone turns up one base away. Genomic DNA was extracted from sorted cells for sequencing of the TCRbeta CDR3 region. The immunoSEQ Assay was used for sequencing of TCRbeta CDR3 regions. This immuneACCESS table, as held by TCRdb, lists in-frame sequences with V and J called but not all clones. Of the missing ones, under half trace to an unresolved V gene in checked studies; the others have no known cause. For this sample the table gives roughly 51,000 clones, of which about 88% were detected only once. The ten largest account for under 0.65% of the sample. The germline ends are 11 bases apart after V is trimmed by 5 bases and J by 0 bases. The CDR3 holds 15 amino acids from the cysteine to the phenylalanine. The sequence is cut down to CDR3 DNA, 45 bases in frame from base 1. The germline V gene (reference sequence) sets CDR1 to GTSNPN and CDR2 to SVGIG.

Patients with a history of autoimmune disease or receiving systemic immunosuppression were excluded from the trial. Peripheral blood for TCR sequencing was drawn from every dose cohort at baseline, at cycle 4 day 1 and at cycle 7 day 1. The samples were taken from a phase I, first-in-human, multicenter, open-label dose-escalation trial of ivuxolimab. The trial enrolled adults with locally advanced or metastatic head and neck squamous cell, hepatocellular, melanoma or renal cell carcinoma. Before TCR sequencing, CD4+ T cells and CD8+ T cells from peripheral blood were sorted into separate populations. The paper as a whole reports these results and caveats: Low levels of normalized T-cell clonal expansion were also shown by some nonresponding patients. After ivuxolimab, CD8+ T cells had more expanded clones than CD4+ T cells on average. In the 0.1-3.0 mg/kg groups, partial responders had among the lowest normalized peripheral clonal expansion, particularly in CD8+ T cells. The antigen specificity of the clonally expanded peripheral T cells was not determined. At doses of 0.1 to 3.0 mg/kg, clonal expansion of both CD4+ and CD8+ T cells in blood was seen between baseline and week 6.

The specimen comprised CD4+ or CD8+ T cells sorted from blood, sampled in a trial of the OX40 agonist ivuxolimab. This receptor was identified in an adult with an advanced solid tumor such as melanoma, head and neck, liver or kidney cancer. The V and J genes are TRBV30 and TRBJ2-6; tentative D gene TRBD2, with 5 bases matching. The sequenced DNA: TGTGCCTGGCTCTACGGGGTCTCTGGGGCCAACGTCCTGACTTTC. Its amino acids are CAWLYGVSGANVLTF.